A single sample gave rise to the 6 T cell receptor beta chains below, sequenced in a study of blood T cells in healthy people across ages (dated by TCRdb to the mid-2010s). The method behind the library was 5' RACE. For sequencing, an Illumina HiSeq 2500 was employed. A second PCR of 7 to 11 cycles was run with a J-beta primer mix and a sample-barcoded 5' primer. TCRdb took the public reads, trimmed them with fastp at Q25, ran MiXCR for clone calling and kept in-frame beta chains. Every CDR3 protein is listed once, alongside the most common genes and DNA of its rows. The sample records about 1,500,000 distinct CDR3 sequences, around two fifths of which are singletons. The top ten clones comprise 7.9% of the sample. The sequenced sample was blood. The receptors were sampled from a woman under 30 in good health.

This clonotype was found a few times. The V gene is TRBV5-1, the J gene TRBJ2-3; D is unresolved. The CDR3 is made up of 14 amino acids. V lost 2 bases and J lost 4, with 11 bases in between. Germline values: CDR1 SGHRS, CDR2 YFSETQ. The CDR3 is CASSLGLVADTQYF. CDR3 nucleotides: TGCGCCAGCAGCTTAGGGCTAGTAGCAGATACGCAGTATTTT.

V usage is TRBV10-1 and J usage is TRBJ1-2, with a possible D match to TRBD1 (6 bases). CDR1 WNHNN and CDR2 SYGVQD come from the germline V gene (reference sequence). The V gene lost 6 bases and the J gene lost 6 bases, with 14 bases spanning the gap. The CDR3 sequence is 13 residues long. Here the CDR3 reads CASRTTGNDGYTF. The CDR3 DNA follows: TGCGCCAGCAGAACTACAGGGAACGATGGCTACACCTTC.

CDR3 coding DNA: TGTGCCAGCAGCTTAACCTTTTACACTGAAGCTTTCTTT. It translates to CASSLTFYTEAFF. V gene TRBV7-2 combines with J gene TRBJ1-1, with D unclear. CDR1 and CDR2 (germline): SGHTA, FQGNSA. The germline V and J ends were trimmed by 2 bases and 3 bases, with 7 bases remaining between them. The CDR3 consists of 13 residues. Based on the CDR3 plus reference TRBV7-2 and TRBJ1-1, the full variable domain is GAGVSQSPSNKVTEKGKDVELRCDPISGHTALYWYRQSLGQGLEFLIYFQGNSAPDKSGLPSDRFSAERTGGSVSTLTIQRTQQEDSAVYLCASSLTFYTEAFFGQGTRLTVV.

This sequence joins TRBV9 and TRBJ2-7; tentatively, D is TRBD1 (6 bases). V lost 4 bases and J 7 bases, leaving 18 bases between the germline ends. The CDR3 covers 14 residues. Germline V gives CDR1 SGDLS, CDR2 YYNGEE. This chain's CDR3 is CASSPLDSPGEQYF. The CDR3 coding sequence is TGTGCCAGCAGCCCTCTGGACAGCCCTGGGGAGCAGTACTTC. The full variable domain, in which reference TRBV9 and TRBJ2-7 provide the parts outside the CDR3, is DSGVTQTPKHLITATGQRVTLRCSPRSGDLSVYWYQQSLDQGLQFLIQYYNGEERAKGNILERFSAQQFPDLHSELNLSSLELGDSALYFCASSPLDSPGEQYFGPGTRLTVT.

The table lists this clonotype with a few counts. The V and J genes are TRBV20-1 and TRBJ2-2; D gene unclear. CDR3 length: 12 amino acids. V was clipped by 7 bases and J by 3 bases, with 9 bases between them. Germline loops: CDR1 DFQATT, CDR2 SNEGSKA (reference sequence). The CDR3 is CSVQQDTGELFF. CDR3 nucleotides: TGCAGTGTCCAACAAGACACCGGGGAGCTGTTTTTT.

This clonotype appeared a few times. The V call is TRBV6-1, the J call TRBJ1-5; D is unresolved. Trimming removed 2 bases from V and 6 bases from J, with 5 bases in between. Germline CDR1 MNHNS, CDR2 SASEGT. This CDR3 spans 12 amino acids. Here the CDR3 DNA reads TGTGCCAGCAGTGAACGAGTTCAGCCCCAGCATTTT. Translation: CASSERVQPQHF.